A single sample gave rise to the 29 T cell receptor beta chains below, sequenced in a study of blood T cell repertoires in COVID-19. Sequencing used immunoSEQ multiplex PCR; TCRdb keeps in-frame clones, though not all of them. In the table there are about 170,000 clones, 85% of which are singletons. The specimen was peripheral blood. The receptors come from a woman of 80 years or more with COVID-19, enrolled during active disease.

This sequence joins TRBV18 and TRBJ2-7, with 8 bases that match TRBD1. V lost 1 base, J lost 7 bases, and 12 bases stayed unmatched. The CDR3 contains 16 residues. CDR1 and CDR2 (germline): KGHSH, LQKENI. This CDR3 is CASSPRGQGNSGEQYF. The CDR3 bases are TGTGCCAGCTCACCACGTGGACAGGGCAACTCGGGGGAGCAGTACTTC.

This chain uses TRBV9 with TRBJ1-2; 8 bases agree with TRBD1. The J segment lost 0 bases and the V segment lost 0 bases, leaving 4 bases of the junction unmatched. The germline gives CDR1 SGDLS, CDR2 YYNGEE. The CDR3 consists of 16 residues. In DNA, the CDR3 is TGTGCCAGCAGCGTAGGCGGACAGGGCTCTAACTATGGCTACACCTTC. It specifies CASSVGGQGSNYGYTF.

As DNA, the CDR3 is TGTGCCAGCAAAAGACAGGGCCCGTCCTACGAGCAGTACTTC. As protein: CASKRQGPSYEQYF. V usage is TRBV27 and J usage is TRBJ2-7; the match to TRBD1 covers 7 bases. CDR1 and CDR2 (germline): MNHEY, SMNVEV (reference sequence). The CDR3 covers 14 residues. The V and J ends lost 7 bases and 1 base, in that order; junction bases with no gene match: 7.

The DNA for the CDR3 is TGTGCCAGCAGCCCGACGGGACAGGGGCGCGAGCAGTACTTC. Translated: CASSPTGQGREQYF. V gene TRBV9 combines with J gene TRBJ2-7; 10 nucleotides agree with TRBD1. CDR1 and CDR2 (germline): SGDLS, YYNGEE. With 4 bases clipped from V and 6 bases from J, the junction kept 7 bases outside the gene matches. The CDR3 is made up of 14 amino acids. Complete variable domain (other parts from reference TRBV9 and TRBJ2-7): DSGVTQTPKHLITATGQRVTLRCSPRSGDLSVYWYQQSLDQGLQFLIQYYNGEERAKGNILERFSAQQFPDLHSELNLSSLELGDSALYFCASSPTGQGREQYFGPGTRLTVT.

The rearrangement links TRBV9 to TRBJ1-1; maybe TRBD1 (6 bases). The V gene's germline CDR1 is SGDLS and CDR2 YYNGEE. V shed 6 bases and J shed 2 bases, with 14 bases lying between them. The CDR3 length is 14 residues. CDR3 in amino acids: CASTPWDTNTEAFF. In nucleotides, the CDR3 is TGTGCCAGCACCCCCTGGGACACCAACACTGAAGCTTTCTTT.

The J gene is TRBJ1-1, the V gene TRBV7-9; no reliable D call. The CDR3 totals 12 residues. Trimming stripped 4 bases from V and 5 bases from J, with 8 bases between. Per germline, CDR1 SEHNR and CDR2 FQNEAQ (reference sequence). This CDR3 reads CASSSGWTEAFF. CDR3 nucleotides: TGTGCCAGCAGCTCCGGGTGGACTGAAGCTTTCTTT. Looking up the rest from reference TRBV7-9 and TRBJ1-1 gives the full variable domain: DTGVSQNPRHKITKRGQNVTFRCDPISEHNRLYWYRQTLGQGPEFLTYFQNEAQLEKSRLLSDRFSAERPKGSFSTLEIQRTEQGDSAMYLCASSSGWTEAFFGQGTRLTVV.

This clone was seen a single time. V and J are TRBV7-9 and TRBJ2-2; 7 nucleotides align to TRBD1. The CDR3 consists of 17 residues. V shed 4 bases, J shed 6 bases, and the junction held 14 bases outside the gene matches. Germline-derived CDR1 and CDR2 are SEHNR and FQNEAQ (reference sequence). CDR3 nucleotide sequence: TGTGCCAGCAGCTCGCCCTTGGGGAGACAGGGAGCCGGGGAGCTGTTTTTT. Translation gives CASSSPLGRQGAGELFF.

The CDR3 nucleotides are TGTGCCAGCAGCTGGGGGGCGGGGGCGCGAGAGACCCAGTACTTC. Residues: CASSWGAGARETQYF. The J gene is TRBJ2-5, the V gene TRBV7-9; D may be TRBD2 (7 bases). The CDR3 sequence is 15 residues long. V lost 4 bases and J lost 4, with 16 bases in between. CDR1 is SEHNR, CDR2 FQNEAQ, per germline (reference sequence).

V usage is TRBV25-1 and J usage is TRBJ1-3; D perhaps matches TRBD1 (5 bases). The germline gives CDR1 MGHDK, CDR2 SYGVNS. This CDR3 has 13 amino acids. The germline V and J ends were trimmed by 4 bases and 2 bases, with 6 bases remaining between them. The CDR3 sequence is CASSAGTGNTIYF. DNA for the CDR3: TGTGCCAGCAGTGCAGGGACTGGAAACACCATATATTTT.

A single count supports this clone. The chain links TRBV3-1 (or the pseudogene TRBV3-2) to TRBJ1-1, with 7 positions matching TRBD1. The CDR3 sequence is 16 residues long. Germline V gives CDR1 LGHDT, CDR2 YNNKEL (reference sequence). V was pared by 1 base and J by 6 bases, with 11 bases of the junction left unmatched. CDR3 in amino acids: CASSQAASTGTSEAFF. CDR3 DNA: TGTGCCAGCAGCCAAGCTGCTTCGACAGGGACTTCTGAAGCTTTCTTT.

This chain joins TRBV3-1 (or the pseudogene TRBV3-2) and TRBJ1-2; possible D gene TRBD1, 6 bases. The V end lost 4 bases, the J end lost 1 base, and 10 bases lay between the germline ends. There are 14 residues in the CDR3. Looked up from germline, CDR1 is LGHDT and CDR2 is YNNKEL (reference sequence). The DNA of the CDR3 is TGTGCCAGCAGCCTATGGACAGTTAACTATGGCTACACCTTC. This translates into CASSLWTVNYGYTF.

This clone was seen just once. V and J are TRBV5-1 and TRBJ2-3, with D hard to call. Germline CDR1 SGHRS, CDR2 YFSETQ. The CDR3 has 13 amino acids. V was clipped by 4 bases and J by 2 bases, with 8 bases between them. In DNA form, the CDR3 reads TGCGCCAGCAGCCTCTACTCCACAGATACGCAGTATTTT. Protein sequence: CASSLYSTDTQYF.

This clone was counted between two and nine times. This chain links TRBV6-1 with TRBJ2-2, with 9 bases fitting TRBD1. Losses at the gene ends were 3 bases for V and 5 bases for J; bases not matched to a gene: 7. The CDR3 consists of 16 residues. Germline V gene data show CDR1 as MNHNS and CDR2 as SASEGT. CDR3 amino acids: CASSDLSGTGTGELFF. The CDR3 nucleotides are TGTGCCAGCAGTGACCTTTCTGGGACAGGGACCGGGGAGCTGTTTTTT.

The V call is TRBV5-3, the J call TRBJ1-5; the D gene is possibly TRBD1 (5 bases). TRBV5-3 is identified as an open reading frame with a role that is uncertain. Between the trimmed V and J ends, which lost 3 bases and 7 bases, there was a span of 11 bases. CDR3 length: 13 residues. The CDR3 loop reads CARSSDWGQPQHF. The DNA of the CDR3 is TGTGCCAGAAGCTCCGACTGGGGCCAGCCCCAGCATTTT.

This chain links TRBV12-5 with TRBJ1-1; weak D call: TRBD1 (6 bases). Trimming cost V 7 bases and J 5 bases, with 14 bases left between them. CDR3 length: 13 amino acids. Germline V gives CDR1 LGHNT, CDR2 FRNRAP. The CDR3, as DNA: TGTGCTAGTGCCCAGGAGAGGGGGACTGAAGCTTTCTTT. Residues: CASAQERGTEAFF.

The rearrangement uses TRBV5-1 and TRBJ2-1, with D tentatively TRBD2 (5 bases). This CDR3 contains 16 residues. Trimming left V 4 bases short and J 6 bases short, with 20 bases between. The V gene's germline CDR1 is SGHRS and CDR2 YFSETQ. CDR3 residues: CASSGQGRGNGNEQFF. The CDR3 DNA follows: TGCGCCAGCAGCGGGCAAGGGAGAGGGAACGGCAATGAGCAGTTCTTC.

The gene calls are TRBV5-6 and TRBJ1-6, with D uncertain. Looked up from germline, CDR1 is SGHDT and CDR2 is YYEEEE. This CDR3 is 15 amino acids long. V dropped 1 base and J dropped 7 bases, with 12 bases sitting between them. CDR3 loop: CASSLTRSPNSPLHF. CDR3 coding DNA: TGTGCCAGCAGCTTGACGAGGAGCCCCAATTCACCCCTCCACTTT.

This chain connects TRBV12-3 or TRBV12-4 to TRBJ1-5; D unresolved. The V end was cut by 2 bases, the J end by 5 bases, with 7 bases between. There are 13 residues in the CDR3. CDR3 sequence reads: CASSLRGDQPQHF. The CDR3 region has the DNA TGTGCCAGCAGTTTACGGGGAGATCAGCCCCAGCATTTT.

V usage is TRBV5-4 and J usage is TRBJ1-6; 8 positions agree with TRBD1. The CDR3 length is 15 residues. The V gene end was trimmed by 2 bases and the J gene end by 7 bases; junction bases not matched to a gene: 5. The germline gives CDR1 SGHNT, CDR2 YYREEE (reference sequence). Here the CDR3 DNA reads TGTGCCAGCAGCTTTACGGGACAGGTCAATTCACCCCTCCACTTT. This encodes CASSFTGQVNSPLHF.

A few counts support this clone. J is TRBJ1-3 and V is TRBV2; 7 bases align to TRBD1. Germline V gene lookup returns CDR1 SNHLY and CDR2 FYNNEI. V shed 7 bases, J shed 0 bases, and the junction held 3 bases outside the gene matches. The CDR3 contains 14 residues. CDR3: CASTGQVSGNTIYF. DNA of the CDR3: TGTGCCAGCACCGGACAGGTCTCTGGAAACACCATATATTTT.

This clone is a singleton in its sample. The J gene is TRBJ2-7, the V gene TRBV4-1; TRBD2 matches 12 bases. Trimming at V came to 1 base and at J to 5 bases, leaving 9 bases not matched to a gene. This CDR3 has 17 residues. Germline lookup yields CDR1 MGHRA and CDR2 YSYEKL. The CDR3 sequence: CASSQGGTSGRSHEQYF. The CDR3 bases are TGCGCCAGCAGCCAAGGGGGAACTAGCGGGAGGTCTCACGAGCAGTACTTC.

V usage is TRBV5-4 and J usage is TRBJ1-2; 7 bases line up with TRBD1. The length of the CDR3 is 14 residues. The J segment lost 2 bases and the V segment lost 4 bases, leaving 5 bases of the junction unmatched. The V gene's germline CDR1 is SGHNT and CDR2 YYREEE (reference sequence). As DNA, the CDR3 is TGTGCCAGCAGCCCGGGACAGTCAAACTATGGCTACACCTTC. It is translated as CASSPGQSNYGYTF. Based on the CDR3 plus reference TRBV5-4 and TRBJ1-2, the full variable domain is ETGVTQSPTHLIKTRGQQVTLRCSSQSGHNTVSWYQQALGQGPQFIFQYYREEENGRGNFPPRFSGLQFPNYSSELNVNALELDDSALYLCASSPGQSNYGYTFGSGTRLTVV.

The chain employs TRBV3-1 (or the pseudogene TRBV3-2) and TRBJ2-4, with TRBD2 matching 12 bases. The germline CDR1 and CDR2 sequences are LGHDT and YNNKEL (reference sequence). V trimming: 5 bases; J trimming: 3 bases; junction bases outside the gene matches: 5. The CDR3 has 16 residues. This CDR3 reads CASSSLAGGVKNIQYF. The CDR3, as DNA: TGTGCCAGCAGCTCCCTAGCGGGGGGGGTCAAAAACATTCAGTACTTC.

This clone was detected once. This sequence joins TRBV19 and TRBJ1-2; 8 nucleotides align to TRBD1. V dropped 5 bases and J dropped 4; count of bases not matched to a gene: 12. CDR1 is LNHDA, CDR2 SQIVND, per germline (reference sequence). The CDR3 has 16 amino acids. CDR3 region: CASSSRQGTTLYGYTF. CDR3 DNA sequence: TGTGCCAGTAGTTCCCGACAGGGGACCACCCTCTATGGCTACACCTTC. Filled out from reference TRBV19 and TRBJ1-2, the complete variable domain reads DGGITQSPKYLFRKEGQNVTLSCEQNLNHDAMYWYRQDPGQGLRLIYYSQIVNDFQKGDIAEGYSVSREKKESFPLTVTSAQKNPTAFYLCASSSRQGTTLYGYTFGSGTRLTVV.

This chain links TRBV28 with TRBJ1-3; TRBD1 matches at 7 bases. Germline values: CDR1 MDHEN, CDR2 SYDVKM. Unmatched junction bases numbered 4, after V lost 4 bases and J lost 1 base. CDR3 size: 15 residues. The CDR3 sequence is CASSSGQLSGNTIYF. CDR3 bases: TGTGCCAGCAGTTCGGGACAGCTTTCTGGAAACACCATATATTTT.

V usage is TRBV3-1 (or the pseudogene TRBV3-2) and J usage is TRBJ2-7, with TRBD2 matching over 9 bases. This CDR3 region has 15 residues. The V segment lost 1 base and the J segment 4 bases; nucleotides outside the gene matches: 5. CDR1 and CDR2 (germline): LGHDT, YNNKEL (reference sequence). The CDR3 sequence is CASSQGSSGRYEQYF. For the CDR3, the DNA is TGTGCCAGCAGCCAAGGTTCCAGCGGGAGGTACGAGCAGTACTTC.

This chain links TRBV3-1 (or the pseudogene TRBV3-2) with TRBJ1-4, with D uncertain. The V end was cut by 4 bases, the J end by 0 bases, with 15 bases between. The CDR3 length is 17 residues. Germline lookup yields CDR1 LGHDT and CDR2 YNNKEL (reference sequence). CDR3 amino acids: CASSRSGVLTTNEKLFF. Here the CDR3 DNA reads TGTGCCAGCAGCCGGTCCGGGGTCCTGACAACTAATGAAAAACTGTTTTTT.

The CDR3 is CASSRDRVYPEAFF. CDR3 coding DNA: TGTGCCAGTAGTAGGGACAGGGTGTACCCTGAAGCTTTCTTT. The rearrangement links TRBV19 to TRBJ1-1; 9 bases are shared with TRBD1. Germline CDR1 and CDR2: LNHDA and SQIVND (reference sequence). The CDR3 length is 14 residues. V was clipped by 4 bases and J by 6 bases; unmatched bases: 6.

The gene calls are TRBV7-6 and TRBJ1-4; 8 positions match TRBD1. CDR1 SGHVS and CDR2 FNYEAQ come from the germline V gene. The CDR3 is made up of 13 amino acids. After removal of 5 bases from V and 6 bases from J, the junction contained 2 bases not matched to a gene. This CDR3 is CASSEDRDEKLFF. DNA of the CDR3: TGTGCCAGCAGCGAGGACAGGGATGAAAAACTGTTTTTT.